These 16 T cell receptor beta chains were sequenced from one sample in a study of beta chain features in type 1 diabetes (dated by TCRdb to the late 2010s). Libraries were constructed by the immunoSEQ multiplex PCR assay. The entire isolated RNA was reverse transcribed using the High Capacity cDNA Reverse Transcription Kit, and thus expressed TCRB transcripts were sequenced. Held by TCRdb, this immuneACCESS table contains in-frame sequences only and omits some clones. Under half of the omission traces to an unresolved V gene where checked; the cause of the rest is unknown. This sample comprises 200,000 to 250,000 clones, 11% of them detected only once. The top ten clones comprise 1% to 1.5% of the sample. The sequenced sample consisted of central memory CD4+ T cells from blood. The origin of the receptors is a young man in good health.

V usage is TRBV29-1 and J usage is TRBJ2-1; perhaps TRBD1 as D (5 bases). Trimming took off 6 bases at V and 9 bases at J, with 12 bases between the two ends. This CDR3 has 11 amino acids. Germline V gene sequence: CDR1 SQVTM, CDR2 ANQGSEA. The CDR3: CSVRAISEQFF. The CDR3 nucleotides read TGCAGCGTCAGGGCCATCAGTGAGCAGTTCTTC.

The chain joins TRBV5-1 to TRBJ2-7; D is possibly TRBD2 (6 bases). The CDR3 covers 12 residues. The germline V gene encodes CDR1 SGHRS and CDR2 YFSETQ. V lost 5 bases, J lost 5 bases, and 11 bases lay in between. The CDR3 is CASRSGVDEQYF. The CDR3 bases are TGCGCCAGCAGGTCGGGAGTAGACGAGCAGTACTTC.

The chain is built from TRBV27 and TRBJ2-5, with D perhaps matching TRBD2 (6 bases). This CDR3 is built from 15 residues. Germline assignment: CDR1 MNHEY and CDR2 SMNVEV (reference sequence). V was shortened by 7 bases and J by 3 bases, with 18 bases between the two germline ends. DNA of the CDR3: TGTGCCAGCACCTTCGTTAGCGGCAACGAAGAGACCCAGTACTTC. The encoded protein is CASTFVSGNEETQYF.

Ten or more counts support this clone. V and J are TRBV6-6 and TRBJ1-2; D not resolved. There are 16 residues in the CDR3. V was cut by 0 bases and J by 2 bases, with 13 bases left in between. Germline-derived CDR1 and CDR2 are MNHNY and SVGAGI (reference sequence). CDR3 residues: CASSYSAGRDNYGYTF. CDR3 coding DNA: TGTGCCAGCAGTTACTCGGCGGGGAGAGACAACTATGGCTACACCTTC.

V usage is TRBV9 and J usage is TRBJ1-2, with TRBD1 identical over 7 bases. J gave up 7 bases and V 0 bases, and 6 bases lay outside the gene matches. The CDR3 length is 14 residues. Germline V gene sequence: CDR1 SGDLS, CDR2 YYNGEE. The CDR3 protein is CASSVGGQRGGYTF. The CDR3 bases are TGTGCCAGCAGCGTAGGGGGACAGAGGGGTGGCTACACCTTC. The full variable domain, in which reference TRBV9 and TRBJ1-2 provide the parts outside the CDR3, is DSGVTQTPKHLITATGQRVTLRCSPRSGDLSVYWYQQSLDQGLQFLIQYYNGEERAKGNILERFSAQQFPDLHSELNLSSLELGDSALYFCASSVGGQRGGYTFGSGTRLTVV.

This clone was counted many times. The gene calls are TRBV5-4 and TRBJ2-5, with D perhaps TRBD1 (7 bases). CDR1 and CDR2 from the germline V gene are SGHNT and YYREEE (reference sequence). The CDR3 totals 14 residues. The germline V and J ends were trimmed by 4 bases and 8 bases, with 18 bases remaining between them. CDR3 sequence: CASSAYRGSGTQYF. DNA for the CDR3: TGTGCCAGCAGCGCATACAGGGGTAGCGGCACCCAGTACTTC.

This clone showed up just a few times. The chain has TRBV5-6 and TRBJ2-1; 8 bases align to TRBD2. Germline V gives CDR1 SGHDT, CDR2 YYEEEE. The CDR3 loop spans 16 amino acids. V shed 4 bases, J shed 0 bases, and the junction held 6 bases outside the gene matches. CDR3 DNA: TGTGCCAGCAGCCACACCGGGACTAGCTCCTACAATGAGCAGTTCTTC. This gives the protein CASSHTGTSSYNEQFF.

The genes are TRBV4-2 and TRBJ2-1; TRBD2 is a possible D gene (6 bases). The CDR3 runs 16 residues. V was shortened by 4 bases and J by 8 bases, with 21 bases between the two germline ends. Germline-derived CDR1 and CDR2 are LGHNA and YNFKEQ. This CDR3 reads CASSLEGGSLRDEQFF. CDR3 coding DNA: TGTGCCAGCAGCCTGGAAGGAGGGTCCCTCCGGGATGAGCAGTTCTTC.

The gene calls are TRBV5-1 and TRBJ2-1, with D unclear. CDR3 size: 13 residues. Germline assignment: CDR1 SGHRS and CDR2 YFSETQ. Trimming removed 4 bases from V and 7 bases from J, with 12 bases in between. The CDR3 protein is CASSSTLGNEQFF. The CDR3 nucleotides are TGCGCCAGCAGCAGTACCTTGGGGAATGAGCAGTTCTTC.

This clone appeared many times. The rearrangement uses TRBV29-1 and TRBJ2-3; D might be TRBD1 (6 bases). From germline, CDR1 is SQVTM and CDR2 ANQGSEA. CDR3 length equals 13 residues. The V and J ends lost 7 bases and 3 bases respectively, with 14 bases between them. In DNA, the CDR3 is TGCAGCGGGCGCCAGGGGTGGACAGATACGCAGTATTTT. This gives the protein CSGRQGWTDTQYF.

This clone has more than one count but fewer than ten. The chain links TRBV2 to TRBJ2-7; perhaps TRBD1 as D (6 bases). V was pared by 6 bases and J by 3 bases, with 12 bases between. The germline V gene encodes CDR1 SNHLY and CDR2 FYNNEI. The CDR3 consists of 13 residues. The CDR3 coding sequence is TGTGCCAGCAGAACTACAGGGAGCTACGAGCAGTACTTC. As protein: CASRTTGSYEQYF.

V usage is TRBV5-1 and J usage is TRBJ1-1; D is perhaps TRBD1 (5 bases). Looked up from germline, CDR1 is SGHRS and CDR2 is YFSETQ. The CDR3 extends over 13 amino acids. V lost 4 bases, J lost 7 bases, and 14 bases lay in between. Written as DNA, the CDR3 is TGCGCCAGCAGCGATCAGGGCCGGGGTGAAGCTTTCTTT. This gives the protein CASSDQGRGEAFF.

The table lists this clone with a few counts. The chain carries TRBV2 and TRBJ2-5; 10 nucleotides align to TRBD2. Trimming at V came to 2 bases and at J to 7 bases, leaving 10 bases not matched to a gene. The CDR3 is made up of 16 amino acids. Germline CDR1 and CDR2: SNHLY and FYNNEI. The DNA of the CDR3 is TGTGCCAGCAGTGAAATCACTAGCGGGGCCAAAGGGACCCAGTACTTC. Translated, it gives CASSEITSGAKGTQYF.

A few counts support this clone. CDR3: CASSLRQGRDEQFF. The CDR3 DNA sequence: TGTGCCAGCAGTTTAAGACAGGGCAGGGATGAGCAGTTCTTC. The rearrangement links TRBV6-5 to TRBJ2-1; 7 nucleotides agree with TRBD1. The germline V gene encodes CDR1 MNHEY and CDR2 SVGAGI. CDR3 length: 14 residues. The V gene end was trimmed by 4 bases and the J gene end by 8 bases; junction bases not matched to a gene: 8.

This clone was recorded at least ten times. The CDR3 DNA reads TGCAGTGCTGGAATGCAGGGATCGGCTTTCTTT. It translates to CSAGMQGSAFF. The gene calls are TRBV20-1 and TRBJ1-1, with D possibly being TRBD1 (5 bases). This CDR3 is 11 amino acids long. V was cut by 5 bases and J by 11 bases, with 15 bases left in between. Germline V gene lookup returns CDR1 DFQATT and CDR2 SNEGSKA (reference sequence).

This clone has more than one count but fewer than ten. A far larger clone is off by one base, so a read error is likely. The chain employs TRBV4-1 and TRBJ2-3, with unresolved D. V was pared by 0 bases and J by 1 base, with 14 bases between. This CDR3 is built from 17 residues. Germline lookup yields CDR1 MGHRA and CDR2 YSYEKL. The CDR3 region is CASSQDWSPWGTDTQYF. CDR3 in DNA: TGCGCCAGCAGCCAAGATTGGTCCCCGTGGGGCACAGATACGCAGTATTTT.